This TCR beta chain is from a study of blood T cell repertoires in COVID-19. Study-wide background: T cells, B-cell-depleted T cells, or PBMCs provided the cDNA or gDNA that served as material.

V dropped 3 bases and J dropped 10 bases, with 22 bases sitting between them. Per the germline V gene, CDR1 is SGDLS and CDR2 is YYNGEE. The CDR3 is 16 amino acids. Researchers sorted participants into cohorts using their self-reported clinical history. Method: immunoSEQ multiplex PCR; TCRdb's copy keeps in-frame clones and lacks some. The sample contains roughly 200,000 clones, approximately 90% of which appear only once. Specimen: PBMCs or T cells enriched from blood (not recorded which). The sequence derives from a man younger than 40 who had recovered from COVID-19. V and J are TRBV9 and TRBJ2-2; maybe TRBD1 (5 bases). The CDR3 DNA reads TGTGCCAGCAGCGCCGTTCGAACTCCGACAGTGGAGGAGCTGTTTTTT. Translated, it gives CASSAVRTPTVEELFF.